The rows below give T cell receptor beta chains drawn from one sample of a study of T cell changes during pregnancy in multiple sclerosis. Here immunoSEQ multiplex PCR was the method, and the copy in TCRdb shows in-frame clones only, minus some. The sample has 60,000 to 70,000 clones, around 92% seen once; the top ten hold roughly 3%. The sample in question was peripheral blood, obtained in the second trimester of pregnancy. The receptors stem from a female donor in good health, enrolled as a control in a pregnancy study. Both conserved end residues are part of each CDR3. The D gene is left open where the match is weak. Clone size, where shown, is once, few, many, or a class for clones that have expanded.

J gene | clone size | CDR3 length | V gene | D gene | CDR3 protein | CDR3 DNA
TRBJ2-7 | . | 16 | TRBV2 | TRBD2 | CASSRGPSGFSYEQYF | TGTGCCAGCAGTAGGGGTCCTAGCGGGTTCTCCTACGAGCAGTACTTC
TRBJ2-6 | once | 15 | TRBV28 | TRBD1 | CATGTGSSGANVLTF | TGTGCCACCGGGACAGGGAGCTCTGGGGCCAACGTCCTGACTTTC
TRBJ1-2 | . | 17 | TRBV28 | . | CASSSYSATYNNYGYTF | TGTGCCAGCAGTTCGTACAGTGCGACCTATAATAACTATGGCTACACCTTC
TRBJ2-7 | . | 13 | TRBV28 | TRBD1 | CASRLGTGVEQYF | TGTGCCAGCAGGCTCGGGACAGGGGTCGAGCAGTACTTC
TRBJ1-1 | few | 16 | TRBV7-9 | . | CASSRGGGVSATEAFF | TGTGCCAGCAGCCGAGGTGGCGGGGTCAGCGCCACTGAAGCTTTCTTT
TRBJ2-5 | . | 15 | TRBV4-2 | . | CASSQEGAARETQYF | TGTGCCAGCAGCCAAGAGGGGGCAGCTAGGGAGACCCAGTACTTC
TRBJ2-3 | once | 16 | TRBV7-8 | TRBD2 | CASSPYGREATDTQYF | TGTGCCAGCAGCCCCTACGGGCGGGAGGCCACAGATACGCAGTATTTT
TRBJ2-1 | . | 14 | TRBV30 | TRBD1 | CAWKGTGGYNEQFF | TGTGCCTGGAAAGGGACAGGGGGCTACAATGAGCAGTTCTTC
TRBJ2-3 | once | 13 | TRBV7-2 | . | CASSQSSTDTQYF | TGTGCCAGCAGCCAGTCGAGCACAGATACGCAGTATTTT
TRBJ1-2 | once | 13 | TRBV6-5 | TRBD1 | CATSGGLDYGYTF | TGTGCCACTTCAGGGGGCTTGGACTATGGCTACACCTTC
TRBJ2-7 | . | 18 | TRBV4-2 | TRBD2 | CASSHPGLAGVRSYEQYF | TGTGCCAGCAGCCACCCCGGACTAGCGGGAGTCCGGTCCTACGAGCAGTACTTC
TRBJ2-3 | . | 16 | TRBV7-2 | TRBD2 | CASSTRLAASTDTQYF | TGTGCCAGCAGCACCAGACTAGCGGCTAGCACAGATACGCAGTATTTT
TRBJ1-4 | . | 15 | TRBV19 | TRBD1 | CASSIRDSINEKLFF | TGTGCCAGTAGTATACGGGACAGCATAAATGAAAAACTGTTTTTT
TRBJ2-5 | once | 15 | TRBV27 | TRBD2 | CASRAAGGGGETQYF | TGTGCCAGCAGAGCAGCGGGAGGGGGCGGGGAGACCCAGTACTTC
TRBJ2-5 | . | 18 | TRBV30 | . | CAWKFHLGGVNQVETQYF | TGTGCCTGGAAATTCCACTTAGGGGGGGTCAATCAGGTGGAGACCCAGTACTTC